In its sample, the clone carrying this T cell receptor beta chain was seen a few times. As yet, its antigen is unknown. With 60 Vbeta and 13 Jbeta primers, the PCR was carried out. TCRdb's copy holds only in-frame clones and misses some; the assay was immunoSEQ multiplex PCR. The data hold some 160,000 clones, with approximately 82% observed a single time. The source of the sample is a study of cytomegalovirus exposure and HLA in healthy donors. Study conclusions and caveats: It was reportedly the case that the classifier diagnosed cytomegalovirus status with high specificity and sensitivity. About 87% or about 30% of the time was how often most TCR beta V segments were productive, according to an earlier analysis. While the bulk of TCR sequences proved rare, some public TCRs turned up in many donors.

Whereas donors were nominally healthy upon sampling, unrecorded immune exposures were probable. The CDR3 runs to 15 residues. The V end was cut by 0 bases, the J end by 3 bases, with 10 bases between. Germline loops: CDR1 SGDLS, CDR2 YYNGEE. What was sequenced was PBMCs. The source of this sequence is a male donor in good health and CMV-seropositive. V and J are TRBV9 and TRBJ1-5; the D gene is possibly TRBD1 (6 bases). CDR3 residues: CASSVEDRPNQPQHF. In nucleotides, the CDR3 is TGTGCCAGCAGCGTAGAGGACAGACCCAATCAGCCCCAGCATTTT. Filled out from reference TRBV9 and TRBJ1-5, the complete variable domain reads DSGVTQTPKHLITATGQRVTLRCSPRSGDLSVYWYQQSLDQGLQFLIQYYNGEERAKGNILERFSAQQFPDLHSELNLSSLELGDSALYFCASSVEDRPNQPQHFGDGTRLSIL.